The sequence of this TCR beta chain was determined in a study of blood T cells in healthy people across ages. Germline CDR1 MNHEY, CDR2 SVGAGI. This CDR3 region has 14 residues. V shed 0 bases and J shed 6 bases, with 6 bases lying between them. Remarks on this clonotype: The antigen remains unidentified.

Broader study findings: Researchers deemed the diversity estimates from one million T cells underestimates.

A second PCR, run for roughly 7 to 11 cycles, used a sample-barcoded 5' primer plus a J-beta primer mix. MiXCR, applied by TCRdb to the 5' RACE reads, yields one record per CDR3 protein. The table has some 850,000 distinct CDR3 sequences, 20% to 30% seen once. A further study also used this sample, focusing on T cells of mothers and their children.

The clonotype was recovered from a boy aged 5-17 years in good health. The chain combines TRBV6-5 with TRBJ1-6; D is unresolved. Sequenced material: blood. CDR3 sequence: CASSYSVLNSPLHF. The CDR3 DNA sequence: TGTGCCAGCAGTTACTCGGTCCTTAATTCACCCCTCCACTTT.